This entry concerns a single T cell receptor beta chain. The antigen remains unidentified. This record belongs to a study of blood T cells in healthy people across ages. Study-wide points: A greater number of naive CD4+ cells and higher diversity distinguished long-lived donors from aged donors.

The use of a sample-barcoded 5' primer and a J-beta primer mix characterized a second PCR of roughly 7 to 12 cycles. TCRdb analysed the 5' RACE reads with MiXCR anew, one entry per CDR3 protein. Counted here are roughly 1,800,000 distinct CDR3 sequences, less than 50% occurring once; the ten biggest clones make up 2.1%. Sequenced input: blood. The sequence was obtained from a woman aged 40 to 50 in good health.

CDR3 region: CASSAPGLAGGEQFF. Written as DNA, the CDR3 is TGTGCCAGCAGCGCCCCGGGACTAGCGGGGGGAGAGCAGTTCTTC. J is TRBJ2-1 and V is TRBV7-2, with 15 bases fitting TRBD2. V shed 5 bases and J 10 bases; nucleotides not matched to a gene: 6. The CDR3 extends over 15 amino acids. CDR1 is SGHTA, CDR2 FQGNSA, per germline.